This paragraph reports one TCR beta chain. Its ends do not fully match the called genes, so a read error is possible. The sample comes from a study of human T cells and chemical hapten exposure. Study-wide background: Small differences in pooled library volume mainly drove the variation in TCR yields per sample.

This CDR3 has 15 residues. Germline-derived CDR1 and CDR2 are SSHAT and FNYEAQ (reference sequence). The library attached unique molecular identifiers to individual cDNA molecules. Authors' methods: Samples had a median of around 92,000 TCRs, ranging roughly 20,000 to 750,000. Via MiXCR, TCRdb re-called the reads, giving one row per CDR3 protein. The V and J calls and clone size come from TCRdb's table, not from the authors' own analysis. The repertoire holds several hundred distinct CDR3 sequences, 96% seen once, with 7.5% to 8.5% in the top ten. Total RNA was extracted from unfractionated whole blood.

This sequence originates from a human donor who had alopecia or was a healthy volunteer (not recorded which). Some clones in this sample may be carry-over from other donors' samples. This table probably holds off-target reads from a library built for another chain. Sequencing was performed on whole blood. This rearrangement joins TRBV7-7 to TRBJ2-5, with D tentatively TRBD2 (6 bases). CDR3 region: CASSLGVSGQETQYF. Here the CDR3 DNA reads TGTGCTAGCAGCTTAGGGGTTAGCGGCCAAGAGACCCAGTACTTC.